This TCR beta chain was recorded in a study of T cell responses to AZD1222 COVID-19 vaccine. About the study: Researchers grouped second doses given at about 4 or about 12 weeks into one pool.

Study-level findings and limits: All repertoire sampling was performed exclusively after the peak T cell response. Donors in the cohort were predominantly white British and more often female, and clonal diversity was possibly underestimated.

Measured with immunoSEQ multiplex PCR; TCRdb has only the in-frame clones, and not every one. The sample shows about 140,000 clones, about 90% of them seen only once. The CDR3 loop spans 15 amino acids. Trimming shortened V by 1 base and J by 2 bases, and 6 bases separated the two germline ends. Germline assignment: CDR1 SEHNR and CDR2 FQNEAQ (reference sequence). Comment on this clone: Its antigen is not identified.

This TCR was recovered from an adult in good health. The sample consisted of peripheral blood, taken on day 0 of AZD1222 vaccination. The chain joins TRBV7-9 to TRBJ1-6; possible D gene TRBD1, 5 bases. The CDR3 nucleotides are TGTGCCAGCAGCTTAGGCAGGGCCTATAATTCACCCCTCCACTTT. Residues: CASSLGRAYNSPLHF.